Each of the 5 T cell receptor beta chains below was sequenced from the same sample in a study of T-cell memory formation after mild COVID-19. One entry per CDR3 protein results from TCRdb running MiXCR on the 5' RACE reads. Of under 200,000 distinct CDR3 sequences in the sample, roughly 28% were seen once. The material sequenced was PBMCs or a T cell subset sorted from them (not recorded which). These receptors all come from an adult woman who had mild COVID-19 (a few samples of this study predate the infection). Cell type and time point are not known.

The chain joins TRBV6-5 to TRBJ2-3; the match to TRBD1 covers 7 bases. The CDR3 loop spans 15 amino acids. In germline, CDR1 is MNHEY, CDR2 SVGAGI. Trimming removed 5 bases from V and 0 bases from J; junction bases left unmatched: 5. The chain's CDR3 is CASSTGQASTDTQYF. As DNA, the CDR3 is TGTGCCAGCAGTACTGGACAGGCGAGCACAGATACGCAGTATTTT.

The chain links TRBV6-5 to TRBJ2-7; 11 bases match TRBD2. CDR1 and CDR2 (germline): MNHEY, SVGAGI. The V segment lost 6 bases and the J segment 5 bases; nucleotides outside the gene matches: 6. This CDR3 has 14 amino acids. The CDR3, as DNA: TGTGCCAGCAGCAGACTAGCGGGGAATCACGAGCAGTACTTC. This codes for CASSRLAGNHEQYF.

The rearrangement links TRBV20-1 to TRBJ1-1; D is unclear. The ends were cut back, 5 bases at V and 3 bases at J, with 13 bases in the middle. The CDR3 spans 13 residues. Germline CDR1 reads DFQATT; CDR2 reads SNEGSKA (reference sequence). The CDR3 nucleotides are TGCAGTGCTCTTCGGGTAGCGCACACTGAAGCTTTCTTT. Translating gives CSALRVAHTEAFF.

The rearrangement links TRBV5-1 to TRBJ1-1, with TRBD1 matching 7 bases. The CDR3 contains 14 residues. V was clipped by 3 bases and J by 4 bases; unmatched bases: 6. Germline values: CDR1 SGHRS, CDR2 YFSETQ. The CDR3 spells CASSSSTGATEAFF. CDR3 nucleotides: TGCGCCAGCAGCTCATCCACAGGGGCCACTGAAGCTTTCTTT.

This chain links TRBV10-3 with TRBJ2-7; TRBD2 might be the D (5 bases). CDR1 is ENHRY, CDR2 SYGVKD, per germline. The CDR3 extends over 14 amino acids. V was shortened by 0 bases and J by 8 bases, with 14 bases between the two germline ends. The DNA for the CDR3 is TGTGCCATCAGTGAGTCGATGCCTAGCTATAAGCAGTACTTC. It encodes CAISESMPSYKQYF.